Detailed here is one T cell receptor (beta chain). Its antigen is unknown. This specimen belongs to a study of beta chain features in type 1 diabetes. Notes on the study in general: In comparison with healthy donors, patients had naive, central memory and Treg TCRB repertoires that appeared more similar. TCRB CDR3s from Type 1 diabetes patients were moderately but significantly shorter in all four CD4+ subsets.

The CDR3 is 14 residues long. Germline lookup yields CDR1 SQVTM and CDR2 ANQGSEA. Trimming took 4 bases from V and 0 from J; bases not matched to a gene: 3. The isolated RNA, all of it, was reverse transcribed, so expressed TCRB transcripts were what got sequenced. Only in-frame clones appear in the TCRdb table, and some are missing; sequencing was by immunoSEQ multiplex PCR. The table records 330,000 or so clones, over 9.5% of them present only once. The TCR was taken from a woman aged 18-35 years with type 1 diabetes. The genes are TRBV29-1 and TRBJ2-3; TRBD2 matches at 8 bases. The sample taken for sequencing was naive CD4+ T cells from blood. The CDR3 loop reads CSVVAGLSTDTQYF. CDR3 DNA: TGCAGCGTTGTAGCGGGGCTTAGCACAGATACGCAGTATTTT.